The rows below give T cell receptor beta chains drawn from one sample of a study of cytomegalovirus exposure and HLA in healthy donors. TCRdb keeps only in-frame clones here, not all; method: immunoSEQ multiplex PCR. Among about 120,000 clones listed, 65% to 80% were seen once. Specimen: PBMCs. The origin of the receptors is a man aged 60-69 years in good health and CMV-seropositive. The CDR3 runs from the conserved cysteine through the conserved F or W. Expanded clones are given a class, and other clones once, few, many or no size at all.

NA,TRBJ1-5,TRBV19,CASSIDRAGGHSNQPQHF
NA,TRBJ2-5,TRBV5-1,CASSWGEPRETQYF
few,TRBJ1-1,TRBV9,CASSSGTGGEGGGTEAFF
once,TRBJ2-1,TRBV10-1,CASSASGATYNEQFF
NA,TRBJ2-1,TRBV28,CASSKGVDGWDEQFF
NA,TRBJ2-7,TRBV9,CASSVGPPSYEQYF
once,TRBJ2-5,TRBV7-3,CASSLLGGSGEQYF
NA,TRBJ2-3,TRBV4-1,CASSLRTSGGAGLRDTQYF
NA,TRBJ2-7,TRBV5-1,CASRTSGGAWSYEQYF
NA,TRBJ1-1,TRBV5-1,CASSPYTGENTEAFF
NA,TRBJ2-7,TRBV5-4,CASSGGYTGREQYF
NA,TRBJ2-1,TRBV2,CASMTSGDGYEQFF
NA,TRBJ2-1,TRBV2,CASVAGGGRSSYNEQFF
NA,TRBJ1-4,TRBV5-1,CASSLEGQGRKLFF
NA,TRBJ2-7,TRBV5-1,CASSLAPGTQTYEQYF
once,TRBJ2-5,TRBV7-2,CASSTLSLETQYF
NA,TRBJ2-1,TRBV19,CASSILYNEQFF
NA,TRBJ1-1,TRBV29-1,CSVGDRGITEAFF
NA,TRBJ2-5,TRBV11-2,CASSSIAGTQETQYF
NA,TRBJ2-2,TRBV7-3,CASSLMGQKTGELFF
NA,TRBJ2-4,TRBV15,CATSRTEGNIQYF
NA,TRBJ1-1,TRBV19,CASSMDRGKNTEAFF